This note documents a single T cell receptor beta chain sequence. Its cognate antigen is unknown. The sample comes from a study of T cell responses to AZD1222 COVID-19 vaccine. The overall study: It was second doses at about 4 or about 12 weeks that were pooled. Study-wide findings and caveats: Scientists sampled the repertoires only once the peak T cell response had passed. Most donors were white British and more were female, and clonal diversity was possibly underestimated.

Germline CDR1 SGHTA, CDR2 FQGNSA. Trimming removed 1 base at V and 7 bases at J, with 8 bases between. This CDR3 region has 14 residues. The protocol was immunoSEQ multiplex PCR, while the TCRdb copy is restricted to in-frame clones and leaves out a portion. The data show fewer than 55,000 clones, over 80% seen once. The V and J genes are TRBV7-2 and TRBJ1-6; weak D call: TRBD1 (6 bases). This specimen consisted of peripheral blood, obtained on day 0 of AZD1222 vaccination. The TCR sequence derives from an adult in good health. The CDR3 sequence: CASSLVQGNSPLHF. DNA for the CDR3: TGTGCCAGCAGCTTAGTACAGGGAAATTCACCCCTCCACTTT.